This T cell receptor (beta chain) was recorded in a study of CD8+CD57+ T cells in acquired aplastic anemia. Study in general: Quantities of DNA derived from sorted CD4+ and CD8+ cells averaged roughly 3 ug. Study results and limitations: The same twenty-nine CD8+ CDR3 sequences occurred in patients and in controls. A significant difference in CD8+ Simpson's diversity between patients and controls was not found.

The V end lost 4 bases, the J end lost 3 bases, and 12 bases lay between the germline ends. Germline lookup yields CDR1 SGHRS and CDR2 YFSETQ. The CDR3 has 14 amino acids. Comments on this clonotype: Its antigen is still unknown.

Genomic DNA provided the template from which TCR beta VDJ and CDR3 profiles were obtained. A single record per CDR3 protein comes from TCRdb applying MiXCR to the reads. This table has some 290,000 distinct CDR3 sequences, around three fifths appearing once. The receptor comes from a human donor with severe aplastic anemia or a healthy control (not recorded which). Material for sequencing was sorted CD4+, CD8+, or CD8+CD57+ T cells (not recorded which) from PBMCs. The V gene is TRBV5-1, the J gene TRBJ2-3; perhaps TRBD1 as D (8 bases). This chain's CDR3 is CASSTGGVTDTQYF. In nucleotides, the CDR3 is TGCGCCAGCAGCACAGGGGGGGTGACAGATACGCAGTATTTT.